This TCR beta chain was found in a study of T cells in Graves' hyperthyroidism and ophthalmopathy. Findings and caveats of the study: Blood also held most thyroid clonotypes expanded beyond 0.001.

Amplification of TCR beta CDR3 regions was performed using RNA transcripts as template. A first-round RT-PCR of the TCR CDR3 used the HTBI primer set. One entry per CDR3 protein results from TCRdb running MiXCR on the multiplex PCR reads. The repertoire holds under 350,000 distinct CDR3 sequences, with over 15% as singletons. This clonotype was detected many times. Its antigen is undetermined. Each diagnosis drew on symptoms, thyroxine, TRAb, thyroid ultrasound and orbital computed tomography findings. Germline V CDR1 and CDR2: KGHSH, LQKENI. The CDR3 runs to 15 residues. With 4 bases clipped from V and 6 bases from J, the junction kept 7 bases outside the gene matches.

Source material: blood. The sequence came from a woman aged 55 to 70 with Graves' ophthalmopathy. The V gene is TRBV18, the J gene TRBJ1-4; TRBD1 matches at 8 bases. The CDR3 here is CASSRGQGAYEKLFF. CDR3 in DNA: TGTGCCAGCTCACGCGGACAGGGAGCTTATGAAAAACTGTTTTTT.